This T cell receptor (beta chain) was documented in a study of T-cell reconstitution after alpha-beta-depleted transplantation in children. Germline V gene sequence: CDR1 SGHDT, CDR2 YYEEEE. The CDR3 has 13 residues. Trimming removed 1 base at V and 4 bases at J, with 7 bases between. This clonotype has just a few counts. Unique molecular identifiers were used in preparing the TCRbeta library. TCRdb analysed the PCR reads with MiXCR anew, one entry per CDR3 protein. Altogether hundreds of thousands of distinct CDR3 sequences are present, around a sixth being singletons, with the ten largest covering approximately 1%.

The chain joins TRBV5-6 to TRBJ2-3; the D is unclear. The sample was PBMCs from the stem cell graft donor, taken from the stem cell graft. The origin of this receptor is a human donor who donated a stem cell graft to a child with acute myeloid leukemia. The CDR3 protein is CASSLRLADTQYF. The CDR3 coding sequence is TGTGCCAGCAGCTTGAGGCTAGCAGATACGCAGTATTTT.